One and the same sample provided the 23 T cell receptor beta chains below, sequenced in a study of shared clonotypes between healthy human individuals. Here immunoSEQ multiplex PCR was the method, and the copy in TCRdb shows in-frame clones only, minus some. The sample holds some 2.1 million clones, 95% seen once. The sequenced sample consisted of naive CD4+ T cells sorted from blood. The sample's subset: CD45RA+ positively selected. The receptors here all came from a man aged 18 to 30 in good health.

This chain uses TRBV7-9 with TRBJ2-5; either TRBD1 or TRBD2 may supply D (6 bases each). Germline loops: CDR1 SEHNR, CDR2 FQNEAQ (reference sequence). The V gene lost 2 bases and the J gene lost 1 base, with 14 bases spanning the gap. This CDR3 region has 16 residues. The CDR3 loop reads CASSLYVGGLQETQYF. CDR3 sequence (DNA): TGTGCCAGCAGCTTATACGTTGGGGGGCTCCAAGAGACCCAGTACTTC. Combining the CDR3 with reference TRBV7-9 and TRBJ2-5 gives the whole variable domain DTGVSQNPRHKITKRGQNVTFRCDPISEHNRLYWYRQTLGQGPEFLTYFQNEAQLEKSRLLSDRFSAERPKGSFSTLEIQRTEQGDSAMYLCASSLYVGGLQETQYFGPGTRLLVL.

The chain couples TRBV5-6 to TRBJ2-7; D possibly corresponds to TRBD2 (6 bases). CDR3 length equals 14 residues. The germline CDR1 and CDR2 sequences are SGHDT and YYEEEE. Deletions cut 4 bases from V and 6 bases from J, with 17 bases between. CDR3 region: CASSTTSWPREQYF. CDR3 nucleotides: TGTGCCAGCAGCACTACTAGCTGGCCCCGCGAGCAGTACTTC.

The V gene is TRBV6-1, the J gene TRBJ1-2; D remains unclear. Germline assignment: CDR1 MNHNS and CDR2 SASEGT. The CDR3 extends over 15 amino acids. V shed 6 bases and J shed 6 bases, with 20 bases lying between them. CDR3: CASSRLGISIDGYTF. CDR3 nucleotides: TGTGCCAGCAGCCGACTGGGGATATCTATTGATGGCTACACCTTC.

The chain links TRBV27 to TRBJ1-5, with D perhaps TRBD1 (5 bases). Germline V gene sequence: CDR1 MNHEY, CDR2 SMNVEV (reference sequence). V lost 2 bases to trimming and J lost 4 bases, with 9 bases between them. The CDR3 covers 14 residues. CDR3 in amino acids: CASSLGGLNQPQHF. The CDR3 bases are TGTGCCAGCAGTTTAGGGGGGTTGAATCAGCCCCAGCATTTT.

This chain joins TRBV5-1 and TRBJ2-3; the D gene is possibly TRBD2 (5 bases). CDR1 and CDR2 (germline): SGHRS, YFSETQ. V was cut by 7 bases and J by 2 bases, with 20 bases left in between. CDR3 length: 16 amino acids. CDR3 amino acids: CASHSGAVPLTDTQYF. The CDR3, as DNA: TGCGCCAGCCACAGCGGAGCGGTTCCGCTCACAGATACGCAGTATTTT.

The rearrangement uses TRBV7-3 and TRBJ2-2, with 7 bases lining up with TRBD1. Per the germline V gene, CDR1 is SGHTA and CDR2 is FQGTGA. The CDR3 consists of 13 residues. V trimming: 3 bases; J trimming: 7 bases; junction bases outside the gene matches: 2. The CDR3 DNA reads TGTGCCAGCAGCTTGGGACAGTTCGGGGAGCTGTTTTTT. Protein product: CASSLGQFGELFF. The whole variable domain, filled in from reference TRBV7-3 and TRBJ2-2, reads GAGVSQTPSNKVTEKGKYVELRCDPISGHTALYWYRQSLGQGPEFLIYFQGTGAADDSGLPNDRFFAVRPEGSVSTLKIQRTERGDSAVYLCASSLGQFGELFFGEGSRLTVL.

In regard to this clone: This sample includes further DNA sequences coding for the same CDR3. The chain carries TRBV18 and TRBJ1-1; D is unresolved. V lost 2 bases and J lost 1, with 5 bases in between. The CDR3 is 13 residues long. Germline CDR1 and CDR2: KGHSH and LQKENI. In DNA, the CDR3 is TGTGCCAGCTCACCAAGTCAGAACACTGAAGCTTTCTTT. Its protein is CASSPSQNTEAFF. Drawing the rest from reference TRBV18 and TRBJ1-1, the complete variable domain is NAGVMQNPRHLVRRRGQEARLRCSPMKGHSHVYWYRQLPEEGLKFMVYLQKENIIDESGMPKERFSAEFPKEGPSILRIQQVVRGDSAAYFCASSPSQNTEAFFGQGTRLTVV.

V usage is TRBV19 and J usage is TRBJ1-5; D perhaps matches TRBD1 (6 bases). Germline values: CDR1 LNHDA, CDR2 SQIVND (reference sequence). The V end lost 3 bases, the J end lost 3 bases, and 15 bases lay between the germline ends. The CDR3 is made up of 16 amino acids. CDR3 loop: CASSIGGAGVNQPQHF. CDR3 nucleotides: TGTGCCAGTAGTATCGGGGGAGCAGGGGTCAATCAGCCCCAGCATTTT.

This chain connects TRBV5-6 to TRBJ2-1, with D perhaps matching TRBD1 (6 bases). The CDR3 sequence is 14 residues long. V gave up 4 bases and J gave up 4 bases, with 12 bases separating them. In germline, CDR1 is SGHDT, CDR2 YYEEEE. CDR3 loop: CASSLGQRYNEQFF. The CDR3, as DNA: TGTGCCAGCAGCCTAGGACAGAGATACAATGAGCAGTTCTTC.

This chain joins TRBV19 and TRBJ1-1; no definite D call. Deletions cut 4 bases from V and 4 bases from J, with 13 bases between. This CDR3 is 14 amino acids long. Germline CDR1 LNHDA, CDR2 SQIVND (reference sequence). The CDR3 DNA reads TGTGCCAGTAGTACCCTACTAGTGGGCACTGAAGCTTTCTTT. Translating it yields CASSTLLVGTEAFF.

The chain is built from TRBV5-1 and TRBJ2-7; 7 bases are shared with TRBD1. The CDR3 has 14 amino acids. CDR1 is SGHRS and CDR2 is YFSETQ in the germline V gene. The ends lost 4 bases at V and 2 bases at J; junction bases unmatched: 6. The chain's CDR3 is CASSNDRVPYEQYF. The CDR3 bases are TGCGCCAGCAGCAACGACAGGGTGCCCTACGAGCAGTACTTC.

The chain joins TRBV10-2 to TRBJ2-3; the D gene could be TRBD1 or TRBD2 (6 bases each). There are 16 residues in the CDR3. The germline gives CDR1 WSHSY, CDR2 SAAADI. With 2 bases removed from V and 6 bases from J, the gap between germline ends came to 18 bases. The CDR3 bases are TGCGCCAGCAGTGAGCCTCGGGGGCCGGGTGGGGATACGCAGTATTTT. Translation: CASSEPRGPGGDTQYF.

The chain links TRBV11-3 to TRBJ1-1, with unresolved D. V lost 5 bases, J lost 7 bases, and 11 bases lay in between. Germline V gene sequence: CDR1 SGHNT, CDR2 YENEEA. The CDR3 has 12 amino acids. The CDR3 DNA sequence: TGTGCCAGCAGCCCTGACGACGGTGAAGCTTTCTTT. Protein: CASSPDDGEAFF.

This chain links TRBV5-6 with TRBJ1-6; D is unclear. Looked up from germline, CDR1 is SGHDT and CDR2 is YYEEEE. The V end was cut by 1 base, the J end by 0 bases, with 11 bases between. The length of the CDR3 is 17 residues. The CDR3 DNA sequence: TGTGCCAGCAGCTTGTTTGCCGTAAGCTCCTATAATTCACCCCTCCACTTT. Amino acids: CASSLFAVSSYNSPLHF.

This chain uses TRBV28 with TRBJ2-3, with D possibly matching TRBD2 (5 bases). CDR3 size: 13 residues. Germline CDR1 and CDR2: MDHEN and SYDVKM. Trimming left V 6 bases short and J 0 bases short, with 7 bases between. The DNA of the CDR3 is TGTGCCAGCAGGGCGGGTAGCACAGATACGCAGTATTTT. Encoded protein: CASRAGSTDTQYF.

This rearrangement joins TRBV27 to TRBJ2-3; 8 bases match TRBD1. Trimming at V came to 6 bases and at J to 2 bases, leaving 1 base not matched to a gene. Germline CDR1 reads MNHEY; CDR2 reads SMNVEV (reference sequence). The CDR3 consists of 13 residues. The CDR3 DNA is TGTGCCAGCAGGGACAGGGCCACAGATACGCAGTATTTT. The encoded protein is CASRDRATDTQYF.

V gene TRBV6-1 combines with J gene TRBJ1-5, with 11 bases matching TRBD1. CDR1 MNHNS and CDR2 SASEGT come from the germline V gene. The length of the CDR3 is 14 residues. V trimming: 7 bases; J trimming: 4 bases; junction bases outside the gene matches: 3. This CDR3 is CASMGTGGNQPQHF. The CDR3 region has the DNA TGTGCCAGCATGGGGACAGGGGGAAATCAGCCCCAGCATTTT.

In DNA form, the CDR3 reads TGTGCCAGCAGCCCCCTGGGGGCGAGGTACAATGAGCAGTTCTTC. It is translated as CASSPLGARYNEQFF. V is TRBV5-6 and J is TRBJ2-1, with a possible D match to TRBD1 (6 bases). The ends were cut back, 4 bases at V and 4 bases at J, with 15 bases in the middle. The CDR3 covers 15 residues. The germline V gene has CDR1 SGHDT and CDR2 YYEEEE.

V and J are TRBV10-3 and TRBJ1-5; 10 bases line up with TRBD1. Germline loops: CDR1 ENHRY, CDR2 SYGVKD. The CDR3 totals 13 residues. Germline trimming cut 11 bases from V and 3 bases from J; bases unmatched to any gene: 4. CDR3 sequence (DNA): TGTGCCGGCGGACAGGGGGACAATCAGCCCCAGCATTTT. Amino acid sequence: CAGGQGDNQPQHF.

The chain links TRBV10-3 to TRBJ2-5; possibly TRBD1 for D (5 bases). V shed 3 bases and J shed 5 bases, with 16 bases lying between them. Per germline, CDR1 ENHRY and CDR2 SYGVKD. CDR3 size: 15 residues. CDR3 DNA: TGTGCCATCAGTGACGGGTCTCTGGGGCGGGAGACCCAGTACTTC. Its translation is CAISDGSLGRETQYF.

This chain uses TRBV19 with TRBJ2-1, with TRBD2 matching 13 bases. From germline, CDR1 is LNHDA and CDR2 SQIVND (reference sequence). Trimming removed 5 bases from V and 2 bases from J; junction bases left unmatched: 9. This CDR3 has 18 residues. CDR3 bases: TGTGCCAGTAGTCCTTACGGACTAGCGGGAGACACCTACAATGAGCAGTTCTTC. It specifies CASSPYGLAGDTYNEQFF.

The gene calls are TRBV5-1 and TRBJ1-1, with 10 bases fitting TRBD1. CDR3 length: 14 amino acids. CDR1 SGHRS and CDR2 YFSETQ come from the germline V gene. Trimming took 4 bases from V and 3 from J; bases not matched to a gene: 3. CDR3 sequence reads: CASSRTGGYTEAFF. The DNA of the CDR3 is TGCGCCAGCAGCAGGACAGGGGGATACACTGAAGCTTTCTTT.

V usage is TRBV25-1 and J usage is TRBJ2-7; 7 bases are shared with TRBD2. The trim removed 10 bases at V and 4 bases at J, leaving 13 bases unmatched. This CDR3 spans 14 amino acids. CDR1 is MGHDK, CDR2 SYGVNS, per germline. The CDR3 DNA follows: TGTGCCACCGGGGAGGGCACCTTTCCATACGAGCAGTACTTC. It encodes CATGEGTFPYEQYF.